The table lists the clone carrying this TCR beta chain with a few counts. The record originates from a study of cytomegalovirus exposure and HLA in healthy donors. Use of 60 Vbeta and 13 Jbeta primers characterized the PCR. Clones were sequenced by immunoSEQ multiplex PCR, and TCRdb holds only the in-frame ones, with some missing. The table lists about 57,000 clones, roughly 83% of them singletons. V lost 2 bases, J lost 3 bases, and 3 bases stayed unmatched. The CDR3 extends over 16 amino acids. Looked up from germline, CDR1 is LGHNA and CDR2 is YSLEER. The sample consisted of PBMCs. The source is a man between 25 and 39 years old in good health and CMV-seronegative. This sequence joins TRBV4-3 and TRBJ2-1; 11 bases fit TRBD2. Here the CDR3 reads CASSQNSGGDYNEQFF. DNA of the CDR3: TGCGCCAGCAGCCAAAATAGCGGGGGGGACTACAATGAGCAGTTCTTC.